Listed below are T cell receptor beta chains from one sample, sequenced in a study of cytomegalovirus exposure and HLA in healthy donors. Assay used: immunoSEQ multiplex PCR; TCRdb lists only in-frame clones, some missing. The sample includes some 180,000 clones, just over 75% of them seen just once. The sample was PBMCs. These receptors were taken from a woman aged 60 to 75 in good health and CMV-seropositive. Both conserved end residues are part of each CDR3. D genes are given only for firm matches. Some rows have no size entry. The others give once, few or many, or a class for an expanded clone.

size | J | D | V | CDR3 | DNA
few | TRBJ2-2 | TRBD1 | TRBV5-5 | CATFRGQGDTGELFF | TGTGCCACCTTCAGGGGTCAGGGGGACACCGGGGAGCTGTTTTTT
NA | TRBJ1-4 | NA | TRBV19 | CASSGGYREKLFF | TGTGCCAGTAGTGGAGGGTACCGTGAAAAACTGTTTTTT
few | TRBJ1-1 | NA | TRBV10-3 | CAIKTGENTEAFF | TGTGCCATCAAGACAGGCGAGAACACTGAAGCTTTCTTT
NA | TRBJ1-1 | TRBD1 | TRBV5-6 | CASSLGTGVIGAFF | TGTGCCAGCAGCCTCGGGACAGGGGTGATCGGAGCTTTCTTT
few | TRBJ1-1 | NA | TRBV2 | CASSGYSLQAFF | TGTGCCAGCAGTGGTTACAGCTTGCAGGCTTTCTTT
NA | TRBJ1-2 | NA | TRBV10-3 | CAISESAGSNYGYTF | TGTGCCATCAGTGAGTCGGCAGGGTCGAACTATGGCTACACCTTC
NA | TRBJ2-5 | TRBD1 | TRBV7-8 | CASSFAGTAVSGQYF | TGTGCCAGCAGCTTCGCCGGGACAGCCGTGTCGGGTCAGTACTTC
NA | TRBJ2-5 | TRBD1 | TRBV7-3 | CASSLGQGALGKETQYF | TGTGCCAGCAGCTTGGGGCAGGGGGCTTTGGGGAAAGAGACCCAGTACTTC
NA | TRBJ2-2 | NA | TRBV2 | CASRDDRGGTGELFF | TGTGCCAGCAGAGATGACAGAGGGGGCACCGGGGAGCTGTTTTTT
NA | TRBJ2-2 | NA | TRBV29-1 | CSVGGEVTGELFF | TGCAGCGTAGGGGGGGAGGTCACCGGGGAGCTGTTTTTT
few | TRBJ2-3 | TRBD2 | TRBV5-5 | CASSLAGAPTDTQYF | TGTGCCAGCAGCTTAGCGGGGGCCCCCACAGATACGCAGTATTTT
NA | TRBJ2-4 | NA | TRBV28 | CASSFRPRTLAKNSQYF | TGTGCCAGCAGTTTTCGACCAAGGACATTAGCCAAAAACAGTCAGTACTTC
NA | TRBJ1-5 | NA | TRBV7-9 | CASSFYGGRGNQPQHF | TGTGCCAGCAGCTTTTATGGGGGCCGTGGCAATCAGCCCCAGCATTTT
NA | TRBJ2-3 | NA | TRBV19 | CASTRGRGIDTQYF | TGTGCCAGTACTCGGGGCAGGGGAATAGATACGCAGTATTTT
NA | TRBJ1-2 | TRBD1 | TRBV28 | CASSWDRLNYGYTF | TGTGCCAGCAGTTGGGACAGACTTAACTATGGCTACACCTTC
NA | TRBJ1-3 | NA | TRBV4-2 | CASSQGGTPFISGNTIYF | TGTGCCAGCAGCCAAGGAGGGACTCCCTTCATCTCTGGAAACACCATATATTTT
NA | TRBJ2-7 | TRBD2 | TRBV4-3 | CASSQQLAGTGYEQYF | TGCGCCAGCAGCCAACAACTAGCGGGGACAGGCTACGAGCAGTACTTC
few | TRBJ2-1 | NA | TRBV9 | CASTMGGGGGNEQFF | TGTGCCAGCACCATGGGAGGGGGTGGAGGTAATGAGCAGTTCTTC
NA | TRBJ2-7 | NA | TRBV29-1 | CSVRDTLGPYEQYF | TGCAGCGTTAGGGACACCCTGGGACCCTACGAGCAGTACTTC
NA | TRBJ1-3 | NA | TRBV18 | CASSPLSGDSGNTIYF | TGTGCCAGCTCACCACTCAGCGGAGACTCTGGAAACACCATATATTTT
NA | TRBJ2-3 | TRBD2 | TRBV7-9 | CASSSGVGAGGGDTQYF | TGTGCCAGCAGCTCTGGGGTTGGGGCGGGAGGTGGCGATACGCAGTATTTT
NA | TRBJ2-2 | NA | TRBV28 | CASRRKELFF | TGTGCCAGCAGGAGGAAGGAGCTGTTTTTT
NA | TRBJ1-6 | TRBD1 | TRBV30 | CAWRTGTGAFRSPLHF | TGTGCCTGGAGGACCGGGACAGGGGCCTTTCGGTCACCCCTCCACTTT
few | TRBJ1-2 | TRBD1 | TRBV9 | CASSVAAQGPYGYTF | TGTGCCAGCAGCGTGGCGGCACAGGGGCCCTATGGCTACACCTTC
NA | TRBJ1-5 | TRBD1 | TRBV19 | CASSITGDLQPQHF | TGTGCCAGTAGTATCACAGGGGACCTTCAGCCCCAGCATTTT
NA | TRBJ2-4 | TRBD1 | TRBV7-9 | CASSFTSGTGAGIQYF | TGTGCCAGCAGCTTTACCTCCGGGACAGGGGCCGGCATTCAGTACTTC
few | TRBJ1-1 | NA | TRBV9 | CASSVGVRGAESMNTEAFF | TGTGCCAGCAGCGTAGGAGTCAGGGGAGCGGAGAGTATGAACACTGAAGCTTTCTTT